A selection of T cell receptor beta chains follows, all from one sample in a study of cytomegalovirus exposure and HLA in healthy donors. Assay: immunoSEQ multiplex PCR; the TCRdb copy retains only in-frame clones and omits some. The sample records around 97,000 clones, roughly 10% being singletons. The sample consisted of PBMCs. The source is a man aged 45-60 years in good health and CMV-seropositive. The CDR3 runs from the conserved cysteine through the conserved F or W. The order of the fields is D gene, clone size, J gene, V gene, CDR3 protein, CDR3 DNA. D genes are given only for firm matches. Expanded clones get a size class; other rows say once, few or many, or leave the size out.

TRBD1 - TRBJ2-7 TRBV7-8 CASSGTGLGEQYF TGTGCCAGCAGTGGGACAGGGCTGGGCGAGCAGTACTTC
TRBD1 few TRBJ2-2 TRBV6-1 CATTGTGGPGELFF TGTGCCACCACCGGGACAGGGGGGCCCGGGGAGCTGTTTTTT
- few TRBJ2-3 TRBV5-4 CASSSEGPGGDTQYF TGTGCCAGCAGCTCGGAGGGCCCTGGGGGGGATACGCAGTATTTT
- - TRBJ2-6 TRBV15 CATSRDPRSLRLGGANVLTF TGTGCCACCAGCAGAGATCCCAGGTCCTTACGACTAGGTGGGGCCAACGTCCTGACTTTC
- few TRBJ1-5 TRBV7-2 CASSFVSLGAQHF TGTGCCAGCAGCTTTGTGAGTCTCGGGGCCCAGCATTTT
- - TRBJ2-7 TRBV28 CASSPRVYEQYF TGTGCCAGCAGTCCGCGGGTTTACGAGCAGTACTTC
TRBD1 - TRBJ2-7 TRBV5-6 CASSDRVRYEQYF TGTGCCAGCAGTGACAGGGTCCGATACGAGCAGTACTTC
TRBD1 few TRBJ1-1 TRBV29-1 CSVYRGLNTEAFF TGCAGCGTTTACAGGGGTTTGAACACTGAAGCTTTCTTT
- many TRBJ2-7 TRBV28 CASTFGQFYEQYF TGTGCCAGCACCTTCGGACAGTTCTACGAGCAGTACTTC
- - TRBJ1-5 TRBV10-3 CAISEGRGANQPQHF TGTGCCATCAGTGAGGGCAGGGGTGCCAATCAGCCCCAGCATTTT
TRBD1 - TRBJ1-3 TRBV9 CASSVTGANGNTIYF TGTGCCAGCAGCGTAACAGGGGCGAACGGAAACACCATATATTTT
- many TRBJ2-7 TRBV29-1 CSAAPDSYEQYF TGCAGCGCCGCGCCGGACAGTTACGAGCAGTACTTC
- - TRBJ2-7 TRBV28 CASSLNSPTGSYEQYF TGTGCCAGCAGTTTAAACAGTCCCACGGGGTCCTACGAGCAGTACTTC
- few TRBJ1-1 TRBV19 CASGELGRDTEAFF TGTGCCAGTGGGGAACTGGGGAGGGACACTGAAGCTTTCTTT
- - TRBJ2-5 TRBV6-1 CASRGGVGETQYF TGTGCCAGCAGGGGGGGAGTGGGAGAGACCCAGTACTTC
- few TRBJ2-5 TRBV27 CASTLIGVYTQYF TGTGCCAGCACCCTTATCGGGGTGTACACCCAGTACTTC
TRBD2 few TRBJ2-1 TRBV5-1 CASSLEVAGDYNEQFF TGCGCCAGCAGCTTGGAAGTAGCGGGAGACTACAATGAGCAGTTCTTC
TRBD2 few TRBJ2-3 TRBV7-4 CASRSGTSGRDATSTDTQYF TGTGCCAGCAGGTCCGGGACTAGCGGGAGGGATGCAACTAGCACAGATACGCAGTATTTT
- few TRBJ2-1 TRBV18 CASSSDFNEQFF TGTGCCAGCTCATCGGACTTTAATGAGCAGTTCTTC
- few TRBJ1-4 TRBV28 CASRAVNEKLFF TGTGCCAGCAGGGCCGTGAATGAAAAACTGTTTTTT
- - TRBJ2-3 TRBV9 CASSVSSITTDTQYF TGTGCCAGCAGCGTTAGTAGCATTACCACAGATACGCAGTATTTT
TRBD1 - TRBJ2-7 TRBV7-2 CASSLSGTGGYEQYF TGTGCCAGCAGCCTTTCCGGGACAGGGGGCTACGAGCAGTACTTC
TRBD1 few TRBJ1-1 TRBV10-1 CASSVHRGNAEAFF TGCGCCAGCAGTGTACACAGGGGTAACGCTGAAGCTTTCTTT
TRBD2 - TRBJ2-1 TRBV19 CASSILAGGPQYGEQFF TGTGCCAGTAGTATTTTAGCGGGAGGGCCACAATATGGGGAGCAGTTCTTC
- few TRBJ2-1 TRBV11-2 CASSLVQGSYNEQFF TGTGCCAGCAGCTTAGTGCAGGGCTCCTACAATGAGCAGTTCTTC
- - TRBJ2-3 TRBV7-9 CASEGTDTQYF TGTGCCAGCGAGGGCACAGATACGCAGTATTTT
TRBD1 few TRBJ2-5 TRBV19 CASSRRTGLDKGETQYF TGTGCCAGTAGTCGGAGGACAGGGCTTGACAAGGGGGAGACCCAGTACTTC
- few TRBJ1-1 TRBV10-3 CAIAGYNTEAFF TGTGCCATCGCAGGGTACAACACTGAAGCTTTCTTT
TRBD2 few TRBJ2-7 TRBV27 CASSLNGVSGAYEQYF TGTGCCAGCAGTTTAAACGGGGTTAGCGGGGCCTACGAGCAGTACTTC
- few TRBJ2-2 TRBV10-3 CAISESKGQGTGELFF TGTGCCATCAGTGAGTCCAAGGGGCAAGGCACCGGGGAGCTGTTTTTT
TRBD2 few TRBJ2-5 TRBV15 CATSREGLAGEFTQYF TGTGCCACCAGCAGAGAGGGACTAGCGGGAGAGTTCACCCAGTACTTC
- - TRBJ2-5 TRBV5-1 CASSFRRGETQYF TGCGCCAGCAGCTTTCGAAGGGGTGAGACCCAGTACTTC
TRBD1 few TRBJ2-2 TRBV9 CASSVGGTDTGELFF TGTGCCAGCAGCGTAGGTGGGACAGACACCGGGGAGCTGTTTTTT
- few TRBJ2-7 TRBV7-3 CASSQSQGPTYEQYF TGTGCCAGCAGTCAAAGCCAGGGGCCTACCTACGAGCAGTACTTC
- - TRBJ1-2 TRBV19 CASRQGGYGYTF TGTGCCAGTAGACAGGGCGGGTATGGCTACACCTTC
- many TRBJ1-2 TRBV27 CATRTASYGYTF TGTGCCACGCGGACAGCGTCCTATGGCTACACCTTC
- few TRBJ2-7 TRBV5-1 CASSLVGGPYEQYF TGCGCCAGCAGCTTGGTCGGGGGACCCTACGAGCAGTACTTC
TRBD1 few TRBJ2-7 TRBV9 CASSDGTANEQYF TGTGCCAGCAGCGACGGGACAGCCAACGAGCAGTACTTC
- - TRBJ1-4 TRBV6-1 CASSVGPPGTAKLFF TGTGCCAGCAGTGTGGGGCCCCCTGGTACGGCAAAACTGTTTTTT
- few TRBJ2-7 TRBV27 CASSFRVRGSNEQYF TGTGCCAGCAGTTTTCGGGTGAGAGGGTCCAACGAGCAGTACTTC
- few TRBJ1-5 TRBV6-1 CASSRGTTNQPQHF TGTGCCAGCAGTCGTGGGACAACCAATCAGCCCCAGCATTTT
TRBD2 - TRBJ2-1 TRBV4-2 CASSQETSGRVGEQFF TGTGCCAGCAGCCAAGAAACTAGCGGGAGGGTGGGTGAGCAGTTCTTC
- many TRBJ1-4 TRBV2 CASGKEKVGSSEKLFF TGTGCCAGCGGAAAGGAGAAAGTAGGATCCAGTGAAAAACTGTTTTTT
- - TRBJ2-7 TRBV12-2 CASRLGGRCHEQYF TGTGCAAGTCGCTTAGGGGGCCGGTGCCACGAGCAGTACTTC
- - TRBJ1-1 TRBV30 CAWDTGFGEAFF TGTGCCTGGGATACAGGGTTCGGTGAAGCTTTCTTT
TRBD2 - TRBJ2-1 TRBV7-8 CASSLVLAGGPKFNEQFF TGTGCCAGCAGCTTAGTACTAGCGGGAGGGCCTAAATTCAATGAGCAGTTCTTC
TRBD1 - TRBJ2-3 TRBV30 CAWDTGTGHDTQYF TGTGCCTGGGATACCGGGACAGGGCACGATACGCAGTATTTT
TRBD2 many TRBJ2-2 TRBV11-1 CASRLAALTGELFF TGTGCCAGCAGACTAGCGGCTCTCACCGGGGAGCTGTTTTTT
TRBD1 - TRBJ2-1 TRBV7-8 CASSFVGTGGYNEQFF TGTGCCAGCAGCTTCGTCGGGACAGGGGGATACAATGAGCAGTTCTTC
TRBD2 - TRBJ2-7 TRBV6-5 CASSALAGRSYEQYF TGTGCCAGCAGTGCACTAGCGGGTCGTTCCTACGAGCAGTACTTC
- - TRBJ1-3 TRBV20-1 CSARTANTIYF TGCAGTGCTCGGACTGCGAACACCATATATTTT
TRBD2 few TRBJ2-5 TRBV27 CASSSRHSGVGETQYF TGTGCCAGCAGTTCGCGCCATAGCGGGGTGGGTGAGACCCAGTACTTC
TRBD1 many TRBJ2-5 TRBV10-1 CASSEWGQGAFLELQETQYF TGCGCCAGCAGTGAGTGGGGACAGGGGGCGTTCCTGGAACTCCAAGAGACCCAGTACTTC
- - TRBJ2-2 TRBV7-3 CASAGSVSNTGELFF TGTGCCAGCGCCGGTAGCGTGTCGAACACCGGGGAGCTGTTTTTT
TRBD2 - TRBJ2-7 TRBV10-1 CASSELGTSDLGEQYF TGCGCCAGCAGTGAGTTGGGGACTAGCGACCTCGGGGAGCAGTACTTC
- few TRBJ2-3 TRBV2 CASIGGPPRDTQYF TGTGCCAGCATCGGCGGCCCCCCACGGGATACGCAGTATTTT
TRBD1 few TRBJ2-1 TRBV5-1 CASSSPGQDPHNEQFF TGCGCCAGCAGCTCACCGGGACAGGATCCCCACAATGAGCAGTTCTTC